This T cell receptor beta chain was obtained from a study of cytomegalovirus exposure and HLA in healthy donors. Data came from immunoSEQ multiplex PCR; TCRdb stores just in-frame clones and leaves some out. The table lists under 95,000 clones, 85% to 95% of them singletons, with more than 2% in the top ten. V lost 4 bases and J lost 0, with 13 bases in between. CDR3 length: 16 residues. Germline V lookup: CDR1 SGHVS, CDR2 FQNEAQ. The specimen was PBMCs. This TCR came from a woman aged 18-29 years in good health and CMV-seronegative. The rearrangement uses TRBV7-8 and TRBJ1-5, with a weak D call TRBD1 (6 bases). In DNA form, the CDR3 reads TGTGCCAGCAGCTCACTTGGGGGCCATAGCAATCAGCCCCAGCATTTT. Translation gives CASSSLGGHSNQPQHF.